The 2 T cell receptor beta chains in this list originate from one sample, sequenced in a study of glioma-infiltrating T cells after dendritic cell vaccination. Here immunoSEQ multiplex PCR was the method, and the copy in TCRdb shows in-frame clones only, minus some. The table lists about 64,000 clones, roughly four fifths of them singletons. The starting material was blood, obtained before dendritic cell vaccination. The receptors were gathered from a human donor with glioblastoma.

This sequence joins TRBV19 and TRBJ1-1; TRBD1 is a possible D gene (5 bases). Germline loops: CDR1 LNHDA, CDR2 SQIVND (reference sequence). The CDR3 loop spans 14 amino acids. V lost 7 bases and J 4 bases, leaving 16 bases between the germline ends. This chain's CDR3 is CASTFAAGATEAFF. CDR3 DNA sequence: TGTGCCAGTACCTTCGCAGCTGGGGCCACTGAAGCTTTCTTT.

The chain is built from TRBV7-8 and TRBJ2-1, with no clear D. CDR3 length: 12 residues. Germline CDR1 and CDR2: SGHVS and FQNEAQ. V shed 3 bases and J shed 8 bases, with 8 bases lying between them. CDR3: CASSFSPHEQFF. In DNA, the CDR3 is TGTGCCAGCAGCTTCTCTCCCCATGAGCAGTTCTTC.